This T cell receptor beta chain is from a study of cytomegalovirus exposure and HLA in healthy donors. Study-wide findings and caveats: A previous analysis found most TCR beta V segments productive roughly 87% or roughly 30% of the time. Accurate prediction of most subjects' HLA-A and HLA-B alleles from TCR beta sequences was reported. For TCR beta chains, V- and J-gene trimming was later linked to a missense DCLRE1C variant.

Participants comprised healthy donors of bone marrow. Primers: 60 Vbeta forward and 13 Jbeta reverse. This table comes from immunoSEQ multiplex PCR, and its TCRdb copy is limited to in-frame clones, with some not included. The sample lists about 210,000 clones; 70% to 80% were seen once. This clone has just one count. No antigen is known for it. CDR3 size: 13 residues. Germline V gives CDR1 SGHTA, CDR2 FQGNSA. Trimming shortened V by 4 bases and J by 2 bases, and 6 bases separated the two germline ends. The source is a male donor in good health and CMV-seropositive. Sequencing was carried out using PBMCs. The rearrangement joins TRBV7-2 to TRBJ2-1; unclear D gene. The CDR3 DNA follows: TGTGCCAGCAGCTCAGACACCTACAATGAGCAGTTCTTC. Protein: CASSSDTYNEQFF.